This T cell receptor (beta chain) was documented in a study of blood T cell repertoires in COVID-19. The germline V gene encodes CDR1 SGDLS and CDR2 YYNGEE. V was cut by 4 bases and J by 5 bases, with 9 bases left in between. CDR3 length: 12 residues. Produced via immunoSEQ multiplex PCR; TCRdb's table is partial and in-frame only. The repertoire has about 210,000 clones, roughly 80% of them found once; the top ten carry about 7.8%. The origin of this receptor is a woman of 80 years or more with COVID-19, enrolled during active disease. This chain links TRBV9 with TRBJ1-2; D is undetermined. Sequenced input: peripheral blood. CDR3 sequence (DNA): TGTGCCAGCAGCCAGGCCTCTTATGGCTACACCTTC. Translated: CASSQASYGYTF.